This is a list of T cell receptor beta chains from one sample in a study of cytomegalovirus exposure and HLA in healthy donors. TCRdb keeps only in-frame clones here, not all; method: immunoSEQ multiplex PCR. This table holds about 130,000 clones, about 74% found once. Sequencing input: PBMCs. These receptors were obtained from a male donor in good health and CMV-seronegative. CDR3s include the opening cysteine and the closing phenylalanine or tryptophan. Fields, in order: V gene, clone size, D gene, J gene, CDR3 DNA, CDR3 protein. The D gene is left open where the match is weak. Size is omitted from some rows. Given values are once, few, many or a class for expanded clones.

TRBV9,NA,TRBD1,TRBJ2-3,TGTGCCAGCAGCGCCGGGACAGGGCGGTCAGATACGCAGTATTTT,CASSAGTGRSDTQYF
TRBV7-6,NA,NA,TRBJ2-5,TGTGCCAGCAGTTCCGGACAACCTCGTGAGACCCAGTACTTC,CASSSGQPRETQYF
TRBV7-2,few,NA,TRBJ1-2,TGTGCCAGCAGCTTCACCACCAGGGGCCGCTTTCTACACTATGGCTACACCTTC,CASSFTTRGRFLHYGYTF
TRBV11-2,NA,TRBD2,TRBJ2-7,TGTGCCAGCAGCCCTCTAGCGGGGAGCTCCTACGAGCAGTACTTC,CASSPLAGSSYEQYF
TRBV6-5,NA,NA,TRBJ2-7,TGTGCCAGCAGTCCGGACAGCCGGTACGAGCAGTACTTC,CASSPDSRYEQYF
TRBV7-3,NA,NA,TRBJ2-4,TGTGCCAGCAGCTCCGCCGGGATGCTAGCCAAAAACATTCAGTACTTC,CASSSAGMLAKNIQYF
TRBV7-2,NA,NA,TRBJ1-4,TGTGCCAGCAGCTTAAACAGGGCAACTAATGAAAAACTGTTTTTT,CASSLNRATNEKLFF
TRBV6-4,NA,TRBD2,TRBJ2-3,TGTGCCAGCAGCGCGGGACTAGCGGGCACAGATACGCAGTATTTT,CASSAGLAGTDTQYF
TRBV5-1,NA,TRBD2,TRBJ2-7,TGCGCCAGCAACTTTATAGCGGGGAACTCCTACGAGCAGTACTTC,CASNFIAGNSYEQYF
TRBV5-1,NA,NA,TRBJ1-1,TGCGCCAGCAGACTGCAGGTGGGGAACACTGAAGCTTTCTTT,CASRLQVGNTEAFF
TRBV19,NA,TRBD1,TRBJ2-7,TGTGCCAGCGGGACAGGGGAGCAGTACTTC,CASGTGEQYF
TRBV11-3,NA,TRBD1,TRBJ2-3,TGTGCCAGCAGCCCGGGGACAGGTTACTCTGGAGATACGCAGTATTTT,CASSPGTGYSGDTQYF
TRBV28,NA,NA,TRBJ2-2,TGTGCCAGCAGTTTAGGCGGGGCTAGGACCGGGGAGCTGTTTTTT,CASSLGGARTGELFF
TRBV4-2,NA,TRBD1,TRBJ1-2,TGTGCCAGCAGCCAAGGGGACAGGGACTATGGCTACACCTTC,CASSQGDRDYGYTF
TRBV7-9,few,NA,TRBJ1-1,TGTGCCAGCAGCTTAATTTCAAGCCAGGGGCTTGAAGCTTTCTTT,CASSLISSQGLEAFF
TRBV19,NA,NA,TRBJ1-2,TGTGCCAGTAGTATTGAGGCAGATAACTATGGCTACACCTTC,CASSIEADNYGYTF
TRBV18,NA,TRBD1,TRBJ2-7,TGTGCCAGCTCATGGGGACAGGGGTCCTACGAGCAGTACTTC,CASSWGQGSYEQYF
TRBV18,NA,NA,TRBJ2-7,TGTGCCAGCTCACCATCCGGAGGGCAGGGCTACGAGCAGTACTTC,CASSPSGGQGYEQYF
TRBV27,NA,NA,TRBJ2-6,TGTGCCAGCAGTTTCGCTGGGGCCAACGTCCTGACTTTC,CASSFAGANVLTF
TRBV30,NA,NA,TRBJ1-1,TGTGCCTGGGTGCGGGGAGGCGGGGGCGACACTGAAGCTTTCTTT,CAWVRGGGGDTEAFF
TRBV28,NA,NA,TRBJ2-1,TGTGCCAGCAGTTATATGAGTGAGCAGTTCTTC,CASSYMSEQFF
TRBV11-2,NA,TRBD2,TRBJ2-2,TGTGCCAGCAGCTTCGGGACTAGCGGGGGGGCTCCCGGGGAGCTGTTTTTT,CASSFGTSGGAPGELFF
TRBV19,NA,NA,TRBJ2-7,TGTGCCAGTAGTTTCGCAGGGGCCTACGAGCAGTACTTC,CASSFAGAYEQYF
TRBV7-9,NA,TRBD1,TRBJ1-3,TGTTCCAGCAGCTCCCGGGACAGGGCCTTAAACACCATATATTTT,CSSSSRDRALNTIYF
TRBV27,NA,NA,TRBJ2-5,TGTGCCAGCTCTAGAAAGTACCAAGAGACCCAGTACTTC,CASSRKYQETQYF
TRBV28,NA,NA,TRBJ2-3,TGTGCCAGCAGGGCGGAGGAGTGGCAGTATTTT,CASRAEEWQYF
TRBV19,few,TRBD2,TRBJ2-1,TGTGCCAGTCGTAGCGGGGGGGCCTGGGATGAGCAGTTCTTC,CASRSGGAWDEQFF
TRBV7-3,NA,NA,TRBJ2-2,TGTGCCAGCGCGGACCGGGGGGCGGGCGGGGAGCTGTTTTTT,CASADRGAGGELFF
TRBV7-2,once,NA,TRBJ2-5,TGTGCCAGCAGCTCCTCGACTAGTTCTGAGACCCAGTACTTC,CASSSSTSSETQYF
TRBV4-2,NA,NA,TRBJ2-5,TGTGCCAGCAGCCAAGAACTAGCCGAAGAGACCCAGTACTTC,CASSQELAEETQYF
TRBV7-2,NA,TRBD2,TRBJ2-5,TGTGCCAGCAGCTTTCTCGGGGGGGCTAAAGAGACCCAGTACTTC,CASSFLGGAKETQYF
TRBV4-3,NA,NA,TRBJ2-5,TGCGCCAGCAGCCGGGAGAGAAAGTACCAAGAGACCCAGTACTTC,CASSRERKYQETQYF
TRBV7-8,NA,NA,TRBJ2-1,TGTGCCAGCAGCTTATTTCCCCGGGTCGCTTACAATGAGCAGTTCTTC,CASSLFPRVAYNEQFF
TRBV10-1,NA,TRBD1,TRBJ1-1,TGCGCCAGCAGTGAGCTCGGGACAGGGGGACGAACTGAAGCTTTCTTT,CASSELGTGGRTEAFF
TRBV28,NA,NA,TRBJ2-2,TGTGCCAGCAAACAGGGTACGAACACCGGGGAGCTGTTTTTT,CASKQGTNTGELFF
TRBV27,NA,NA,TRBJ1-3,TGTGCCAGCAGGTCCTACGGGAACTCTGGAAACACCATATATTTT,CASRSYGNSGNTIYF